One and the same sample provided the 4 T cell receptor beta chains below, sequenced in a study of blood T cell repertoires in COVID-19. Libraries were prepared by immunoSEQ multiplex PCR; TCRdb keeps only in-frame clonotypes and omits some of them. The table includes 200,000 to 250,000 clones, about 80% detected once. The material sequenced was PBMCs or T cells enriched from blood (not recorded which). Source of these receptors: a man in his fifties or sixties who had recovered from COVID-19.

The chain links TRBV9 to TRBJ2-5, with a possible D match to TRBD2 (6 bases). V was shortened by 2 bases and J by 5 bases, with 16 bases between the two germline ends. Germline CDR1 SGDLS, CDR2 YYNGEE. CDR3 length equals 15 residues. Here the CDR3 reads CASSVGEGRMETQYF. In DNA, the CDR3 is TGTGCCAGCAGCGTCGGAGAGGGGAGGATGGAGACCCAGTACTTC.

This clone occurred once. The chain uses TRBV11-2 and TRBJ1-2; D ambiguous. Germline assignment: CDR1 SGHAT and CDR2 FQNNGV. The CDR3 sequence is 14 residues long. V lost 0 bases, J lost 6 bases, and 11 bases lay in between. CDR3 DNA sequence: TGTGCCAGCAGCTTAGACAGGCTCCCAAATGGCTACACCTTC. Protein: CASSLDRLPNGYTF.

This clone was observed a single time. The V gene is TRBV11-1, the J gene TRBJ1-1; 9 bases align to TRBD1. Germline values: CDR1 SGHAT, CDR2 FQDESV (reference sequence). The CDR3 is 15 residues long. V was pared by 4 bases and J by 6 bases, with 9 bases of the junction left unmatched. DNA of the CDR3: TGTGCCAGCAGCTCGTACAGGGGGCCGGACCCTGAAGCTTTCTTT. This sequence encodes CASSSYRGPDPEAFF. The complete variable domain, with remaining parts taken from reference TRBV11-1 and TRBJ1-1, reads EAEVAQSPRYKITEKSQAVAFWCDPISGHATLYWYRQILGQGPELLVQFQDESVVDDSQLPKDRFSAERLKGVDSTLKIQPAELGDSAMYLCASSSYRGPDPEAFFGQGTRLTVV.

This chain joins TRBV5-4 and TRBJ1-2; 10 bases are shared with TRBD1. The CDR3 covers 13 residues. After removal of 4 bases from V and 8 bases from J, the junction contained 5 bases not matched to a gene. Germline loops: CDR1 SGHNT, CDR2 YYREEE (reference sequence). CDR3 amino acids: CASSLTGGQGYTF. CDR3 DNA sequence: TGTGCCAGCAGCCTGACAGGGGGCCAAGGCTACACCTTC.